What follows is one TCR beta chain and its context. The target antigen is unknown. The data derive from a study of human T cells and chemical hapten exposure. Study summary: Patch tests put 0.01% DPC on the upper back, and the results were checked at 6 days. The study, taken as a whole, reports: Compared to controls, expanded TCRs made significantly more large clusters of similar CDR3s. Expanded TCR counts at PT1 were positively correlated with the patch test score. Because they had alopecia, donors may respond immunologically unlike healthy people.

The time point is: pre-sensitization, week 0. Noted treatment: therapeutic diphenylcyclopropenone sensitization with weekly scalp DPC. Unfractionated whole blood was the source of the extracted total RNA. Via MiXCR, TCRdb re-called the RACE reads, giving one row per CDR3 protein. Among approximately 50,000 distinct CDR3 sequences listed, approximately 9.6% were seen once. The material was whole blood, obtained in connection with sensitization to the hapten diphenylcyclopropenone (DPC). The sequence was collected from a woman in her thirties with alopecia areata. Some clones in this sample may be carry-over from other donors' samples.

Here the CDR3 DNA reads TGTGCCAGCAGCCGGGACAACCTCCAAACAGATACGCAGTATTTT. Translated, it gives CASSRDNLQTDTQYF. The rearrangement joins TRBV2 to TRBJ2-3, with a possible D match to TRBD1 (6 bases). The CDR3 runs 15 residues. Trimming stripped 6 bases from V and 3 bases from J, with 16 bases between. The V gene's germline CDR1 is SNHLY and CDR2 FYNNEI.